This record covers a single TCR beta chain. The antigen this receptor binds is unknown. No base quality information exists; no much larger clone differs at one position. The germline V gene yields SGHTA for CDR1 and FQGTGA for CDR2. Relative to germline, V is missing 2 bases and J is missing 2 bases, with 4 bases of the junction outside any gene match. Spanning cysteine to phenylalanine, the CDR3 consists of 18 amino acids. Only the CDR3 portion is preserved as DNA: 54 bases, with reading frame beginning at the first base. Libraries were constructed by 5' RACE. Sequencing took place on an Illumina HiSeq 2000. A universal primer binding site was introduced by template switching, and a unique molecular identifier was present in the final cDNA, enabling accurate counting of TCR cDNA molecules. First-strand cDNA for TCR alpha and beta chains was synthesized from specific primers in the conserved constant-segment region. To control for contamination, every cDNA library was double barcoded, receiving both a SMART-Mk sample barcode and Illumina barcodes. TruSeq adapter sequences, together with Illumina sample barcodes, were added in two successive PCR steps. Sequencing of the TCR alpha and beta cDNA libraries was done on the Illumina HiSeq platform using custom primers. On the study's bioinformatics: MiGEC was used to process raw reads and extract unique molecular identifiers, and MiXCR was used to find CDR3 positions. For each individual, recombination models were inferred using an EM algorithm with the repgenHMM and IGoR tools. Shared clonotypes were analyzed with the tcR package in R, and sharing was normalized by the product of cloneset sizes. Out-of-frame nonproductive sequences were analyzed to study raw recombination free of thymic and clonal selection effects. The public reads were quality trimmed at Q25 with fastp and then assembled into clones with MiXCR by TCRdb, keeping productive beta chains. Here each entry gathers all rows of one CDR3 protein and keeps the most common genes and DNA. TCRdb's processing, not the authors', yielded these V and J calls. The sample yields hundreds of thousands of distinct CDR3 sequences; 8% to 9% were counted once. The ten largest clones add up to approximately 0.94% of the sample.

The sample is drawn from a study of identical twins (TCRdb year 2016). Regarding the research as a whole: The study deep-sequenced TCR alpha and beta repertoires from monozygotic twins, unrelated adults of various ages and cord blood to test whether fetal clonotypes persist. To rule out contamination, the twin experiments were replicated at different times with different library preparation protocols.

What the authors observed across the whole study: Because the same donors could not be followed over many years, conclusions were based on cross-sectional statistical analysis. Out-of-frame TCR alpha sharing in monozygotic twins was systematically underestimated by recombination models, whereas sharing between unrelated individuals was in agreement with the recombination models. Compared with coincidental sharing between unrelated individuals, out-of-frame TCR alpha sequences shared between twins had an excess of sequences with low generation probability. Zero-insertion analyses could be partly confounded by invariant T cells such as MAIT and iNKT, although diverse VJ usage argued against such confounding for most clonotypes. Fewer insertions were carried by abundant cord blood beta clonotypes, a similar but weaker trend appeared in young adult naive repertoires, and no such trend appeared in memory repertoires. The excess sharing between twins in beta out-of-frame sequences was weaker because fewer shared sequences reduced the signal-to-noise ratio.

Every donor in the study was a healthy Caucasian. The twin cohort comprised three pairs of female monozygotic twins, all aged about 18 to 29 years. Peripheral blood mononuclear cells were the source from which RNA for the TCR libraries was isolated. These data were likewise used in another study, on yellow fever vaccine responses in identical twins. As that second paper reports: The authors reported that the T cell response to vaccination in identical twins appeared partly convergent and partly personalized. In the study, vaccine-responding T cell clones were precisely tracked in identical twins.

The V and J genes are TRBV7-3 and TRBJ2-6, and 12 bases in between align with TRBD1. Sequenced: PBMCs. The clonotype originates from a woman aged 18 to 35 in good health. The DNA sequence follows: TGTGCCAGCAGCTTAGCCGGGACAGGGGGCGCTGGGGCCAACGTCCTGACTTTC. Its translation is CASSLAGTGGAGANVLTF. Outside the CDR3, residues come from the reference TRBV7-3 and TRBJ2-6 proteins, so the full variable domain is: GAGVSQTPSNKVTEKGKYVELRCDPISGHTALYWYRQSLGQGPEFLIYFQGTGAADDSGLPNDRFFAVRPEGSVSTLKIQRTERGDSAVYLCASSLAGTGGAGANVLTFGAGSRLTVL.